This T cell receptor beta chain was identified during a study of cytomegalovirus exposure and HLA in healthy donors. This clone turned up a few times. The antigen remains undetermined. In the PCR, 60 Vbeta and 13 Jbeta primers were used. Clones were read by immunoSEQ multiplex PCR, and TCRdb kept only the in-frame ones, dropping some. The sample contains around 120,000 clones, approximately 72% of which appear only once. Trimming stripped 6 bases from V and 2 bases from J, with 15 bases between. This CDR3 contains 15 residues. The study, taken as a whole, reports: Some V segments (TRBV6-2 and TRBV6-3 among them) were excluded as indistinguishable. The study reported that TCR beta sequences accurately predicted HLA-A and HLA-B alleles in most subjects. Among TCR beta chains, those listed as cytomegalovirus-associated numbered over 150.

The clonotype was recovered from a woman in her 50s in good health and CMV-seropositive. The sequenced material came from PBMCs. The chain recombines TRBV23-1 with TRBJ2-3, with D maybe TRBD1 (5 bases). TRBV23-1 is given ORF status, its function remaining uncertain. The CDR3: CASSQVPGPTDTQYF. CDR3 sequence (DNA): TGCGCCAGCAGCCAAGTTCCAGGGCCCACAGATACGCAGTATTTT.